One and the same sample provided the 7 T cell receptor beta chains below, sequenced in a study of early T cells in non-severe SARS-CoV-2 infection. MiXCR was run by TCRdb on the 5' RACE reads, yielding one entry per CDR3 protein. This sample has roughly 26,000 distinct CDR3 sequences, with approximately 4% found just once. Sequenced input: whole blood. The source of these receptors is an adult who was a healthcare worker with PCR-confirmed SARS-CoV-2 infection or an uninfected control (not recorded which).

This clonotype was seen many times. The rearrangement joins TRBV4-1 to TRBJ1-6; no clear D. Germline V lookup: CDR1 MGHRA, CDR2 YSYEKL. The CDR3 is made up of 12 amino acids. The V gene lost 2 bases and the J gene lost 8 bases, with 4 bases spanning the gap. This CDR3 is CASSQNYSPLHF. The CDR3 DNA follows: TGCGCCAGCAGCCAAAACTATTCACCCCTCCACTTT.

This clonotype was recorded a few times. V is TRBV19 and J is TRBJ2-3; D perhaps matches TRBD2 (5 bases). This CDR3 has 16 amino acids. Germline CDR1 reads LNHDA; CDR2 reads SQIVND (reference sequence). Trimming shortened V by 1 base and J by 2 bases, and 13 bases separated the two germline ends. CDR3 nucleotides: TGTGCCAGTAGTATAGTATCGGGGATAATCACAGATACGCAGTATTTT. Protein product: CASSIVSGIITDTQYF.

This clonotype has a handful of counts. This chain joins TRBV10-3 and TRBJ2-3; D may be TRBD2 (7 bases). Trimming stripped 10 bases from V and 5 bases from J, with 28 bases between. Germline loops: CDR1 ENHRY, CDR2 SYGVKD. CDR3 length: 17 residues. Here the CDR3 DNA reads TGTGCCACCTCCCCGGACGGGACACGCGGGGGAGAAGATACGCAGTATTTT. Amino acid sequence: CATSPDGTRGGEDTQYF.

This clonotype was picked up many times. The chain combines TRBV21-1 with TRBJ2-1. TRBV21-1 is listed as a pseudogene. The CDR3 sequence is 12 residues long. The CDR3 DNA follows: TGTGCCAGCAGCAACTCCTACAATGAGCAGTTCTTC. It translates to CASSNSYNEQFF.

This clonotype appeared many times. J is TRBJ2-2 and V is TRBV4-1; TRBD2 matches at 9 bases. The CDR3 covers 15 residues. The germline V gene encodes CDR1 MGHRA and CDR2 YSYEKL. Germline trimming cut 6 bases from V and 7 bases from J; bases unmatched to any gene: 9. The CDR3: CASRRGAGGGGELFF. The CDR3, as DNA: TGCGCCAGCAGACGGGGAGCGGGAGGAGGCGGGGAGCTGTTTTTT.

This clonotype was counted between two and nine times. The V gene is TRBV11-2, the J gene TRBJ2-5, with D perhaps TRBD1 (6 bases). The CDR3 extends over 15 amino acids. Trimming took 3 bases from V and 1 from J, leaving 12 bases between them. Germline V gives CDR1 SGHAT, CDR2 FQNNGV. The DNA for the CDR3 is TGTGCCAGCAGCTTTCAGGGGCGCCTCCAAGAGACCCAGTACTTC. The encoded protein is CASSFQGRLQETQYF.

This clonotype occurred a few times. The rearrangement joins TRBV20-1 to TRBJ1-1; TRBD1 matches at 9 bases. CDR3 size: 14 residues. Germline V gene data show CDR1 as DFQATT and CDR2 as SNEGSKA (reference sequence). The V segment lost 5 bases and the J segment 7 bases; nucleotides outside the gene matches: 11. The DNA for the CDR3 is TGCAGTGCTTATCGGGACAGGGAAATTGGTGAAGCTTTCTTT. Translation: CSAYRDREIGEAFF.